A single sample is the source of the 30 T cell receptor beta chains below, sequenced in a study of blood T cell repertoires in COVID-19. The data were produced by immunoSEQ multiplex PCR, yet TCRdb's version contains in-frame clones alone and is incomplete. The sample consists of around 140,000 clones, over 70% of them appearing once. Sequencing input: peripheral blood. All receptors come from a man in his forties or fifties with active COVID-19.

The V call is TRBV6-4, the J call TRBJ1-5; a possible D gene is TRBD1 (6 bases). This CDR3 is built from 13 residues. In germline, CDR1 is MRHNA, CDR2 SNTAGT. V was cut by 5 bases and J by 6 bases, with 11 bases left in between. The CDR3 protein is CASSPVGGQPQHF. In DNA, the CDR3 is TGTGCCAGCAGTCCCGTAGGGGGTCAGCCCCAGCATTTT.

The CDR3 spells CASSVGTGALNIQYF. For the CDR3, the DNA is TGTGCCAGCAGCGTAGGGACAGGGGCTTTGAACATTCAGTACTTC. The rearrangement links TRBV9 to TRBJ2-4; 9 bases are a match to TRBD1. V shed 0 bases and J 7 bases; nucleotides not matched to a gene: 5. The CDR3 has 15 residues. Looked up from germline, CDR1 is SGDLS and CDR2 is YYNGEE.

CDR3 in DNA: TGTGCCAGCAGTTCCCGGGATGAAAAACTGTTTTTT. This translates into CASSSRDEKLFF. The chain combines TRBV6-5 with TRBJ1-4; D ambiguous. V was pared by 4 bases and J by 6 bases, with 6 bases between. Germline CDR1 and CDR2: MNHEY and SVGAGI. This CDR3 contains 12 residues.

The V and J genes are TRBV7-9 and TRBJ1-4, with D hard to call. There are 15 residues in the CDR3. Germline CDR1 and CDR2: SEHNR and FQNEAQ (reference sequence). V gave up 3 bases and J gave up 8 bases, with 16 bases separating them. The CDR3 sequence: CASSFDRGLGEKLFF. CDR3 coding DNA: TGTGCCAGCAGCTTTGATCGAGGGTTGGGAGAAAAACTGTTTTTT.

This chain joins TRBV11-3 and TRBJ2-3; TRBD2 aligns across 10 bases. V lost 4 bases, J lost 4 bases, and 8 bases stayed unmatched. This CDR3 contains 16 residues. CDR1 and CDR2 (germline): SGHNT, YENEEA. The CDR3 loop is CASSSGSGGAADTQYF. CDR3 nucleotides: TGTGCCAGCAGCTCCGGCAGCGGGGGGGCCGCAGATACGCAGTATTTT.

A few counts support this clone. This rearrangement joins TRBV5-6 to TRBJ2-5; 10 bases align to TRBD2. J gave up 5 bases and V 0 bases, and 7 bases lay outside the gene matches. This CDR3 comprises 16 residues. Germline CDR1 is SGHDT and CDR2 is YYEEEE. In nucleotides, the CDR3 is TGTGCCAGCAGCTTGGTGCGAGCGGGGGGGCATGAGACCCAGTACTTC. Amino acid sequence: CASSLVRAGGHETQYF.

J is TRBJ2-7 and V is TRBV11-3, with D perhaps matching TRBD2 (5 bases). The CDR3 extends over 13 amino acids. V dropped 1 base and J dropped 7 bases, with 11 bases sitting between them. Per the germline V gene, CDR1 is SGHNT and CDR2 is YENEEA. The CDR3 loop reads CASSLGPKREQYF. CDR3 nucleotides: TGTGCCAGCAGCTTAGGACCCAAGCGGGAGCAGTACTTC. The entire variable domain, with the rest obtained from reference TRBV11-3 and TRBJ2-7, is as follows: EAGVVQSPRYKIIEKKQPVAFWCNPISGHNTLYWYLQNLGQGPELLIRYENEEAVDDSQLPKDRFSAERLKGVDSTLKIQPAELGDSAVYLCASSLGPKREQYFGPGTRLTVT.

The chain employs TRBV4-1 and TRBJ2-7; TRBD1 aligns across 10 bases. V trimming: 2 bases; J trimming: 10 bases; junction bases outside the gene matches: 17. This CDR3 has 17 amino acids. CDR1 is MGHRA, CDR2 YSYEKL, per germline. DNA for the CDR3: TGCGCCAGCAGCCAACTGGGGGGTCCGGGACAGGGGAACCTCCAGTACTTC. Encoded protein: CASSQLGGPGQGNLQYF.

CDR3 coding DNA: TGTGCCAGCAGTAGCGGGGGGGCCGGGGAGCAGTTCTTC. It yields the protein CASSSGGAGEQFF. This chain joins TRBV6-2 or TRBV6-3 and TRBJ2-1, with 10 positions matching TRBD2. Looked up from germline, CDR1 is MNHEY and CDR2 is SVGEGT. The CDR3 contains 13 residues. The J segment lost 10 bases and the V segment lost 5 bases, leaving 5 bases of the junction unmatched.

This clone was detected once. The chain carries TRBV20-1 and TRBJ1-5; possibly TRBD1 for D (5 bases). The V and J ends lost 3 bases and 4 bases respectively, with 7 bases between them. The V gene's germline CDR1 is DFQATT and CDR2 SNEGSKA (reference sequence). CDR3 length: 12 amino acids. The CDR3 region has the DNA TGCAGTGCTAGTAGGGGAAATCAGCCCCAGCATTTT. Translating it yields CSASRGNQPQHF.

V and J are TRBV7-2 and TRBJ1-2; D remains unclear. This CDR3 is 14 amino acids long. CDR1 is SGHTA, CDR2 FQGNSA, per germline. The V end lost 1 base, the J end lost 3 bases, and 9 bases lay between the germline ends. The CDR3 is CASSLDRQDYGYTF. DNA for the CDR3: TGTGCCAGCAGCTTAGATCGTCAGGACTATGGCTACACCTTC.

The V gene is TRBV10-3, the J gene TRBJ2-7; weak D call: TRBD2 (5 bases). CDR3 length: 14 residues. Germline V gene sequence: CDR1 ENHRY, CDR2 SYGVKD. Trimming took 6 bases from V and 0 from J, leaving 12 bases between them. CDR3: CAISLGSGSYEQYF. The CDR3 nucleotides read TGTGCCATCAGCCTGGGGAGCGGCTCCTACGAGCAGTACTTC.

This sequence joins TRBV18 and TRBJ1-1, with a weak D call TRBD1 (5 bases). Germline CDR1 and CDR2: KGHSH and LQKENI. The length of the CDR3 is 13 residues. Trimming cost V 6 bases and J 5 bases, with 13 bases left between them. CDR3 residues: CASSQTEGTEAFF. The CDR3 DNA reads TGTGCCAGCTCCCAAACGGAGGGGACTGAAGCTTTCTTT. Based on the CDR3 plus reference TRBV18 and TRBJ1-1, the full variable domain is NAGVMQNPRHLVRRRGQEARLRCSPMKGHSHVYWYRQLPEEGLKFMVYLQKENIIDESGMPKERFSAEFPKEGPSILRIQQVVRGDSAAYFCASSQTEGTEAFFGQGTRLTVV.

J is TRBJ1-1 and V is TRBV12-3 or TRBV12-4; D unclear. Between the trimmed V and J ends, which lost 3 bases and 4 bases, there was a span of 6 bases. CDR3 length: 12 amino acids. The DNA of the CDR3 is TGTGCCAGCAGTTTGTACAGCACTGAAGCTTTCTTT. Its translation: CASSLYSTEAFF.

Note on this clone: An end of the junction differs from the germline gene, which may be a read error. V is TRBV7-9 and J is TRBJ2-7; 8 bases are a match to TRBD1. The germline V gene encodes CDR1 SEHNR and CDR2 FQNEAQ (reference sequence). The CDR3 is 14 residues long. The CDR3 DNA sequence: TGTGCCAGCAGCGCCGGGACAGGCACCTACGGGCAGTACTTC. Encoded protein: CASSAGTGTYGQYF.

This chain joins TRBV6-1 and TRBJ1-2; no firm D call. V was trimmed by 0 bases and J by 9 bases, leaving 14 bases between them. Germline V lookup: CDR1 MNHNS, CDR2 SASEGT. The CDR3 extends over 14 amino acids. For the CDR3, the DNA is TGTGCCAGCAGTGAAGCTGGGCCGCCATATAGCTACACCTTC. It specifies CASSEAGPPYSYTF.

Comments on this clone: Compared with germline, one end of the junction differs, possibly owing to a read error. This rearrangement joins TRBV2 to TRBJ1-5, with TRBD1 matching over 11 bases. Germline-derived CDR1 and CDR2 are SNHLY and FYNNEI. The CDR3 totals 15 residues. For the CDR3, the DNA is TGTGCCAGCGGCAGTCGGACAGGGGGCAACCAGCCCCAGCATTTT. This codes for CASGSRTGGNQPQHF.

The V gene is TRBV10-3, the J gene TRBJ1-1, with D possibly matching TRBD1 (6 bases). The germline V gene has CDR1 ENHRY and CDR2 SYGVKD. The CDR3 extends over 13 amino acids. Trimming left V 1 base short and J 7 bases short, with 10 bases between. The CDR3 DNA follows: TGTGCCATCAGTGAGTTAGGACAGAATGAAGCTTTCTTT. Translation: CAISELGQNEAFF.

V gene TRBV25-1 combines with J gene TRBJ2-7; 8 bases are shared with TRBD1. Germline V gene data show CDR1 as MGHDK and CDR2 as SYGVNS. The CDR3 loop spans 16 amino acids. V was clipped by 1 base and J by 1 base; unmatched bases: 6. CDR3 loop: CASSESWTGHSYEQYF. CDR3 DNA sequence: TGTGCCAGCAGTGAATCGTGGACAGGGCATTCCTACGAGCAGTACTTC.

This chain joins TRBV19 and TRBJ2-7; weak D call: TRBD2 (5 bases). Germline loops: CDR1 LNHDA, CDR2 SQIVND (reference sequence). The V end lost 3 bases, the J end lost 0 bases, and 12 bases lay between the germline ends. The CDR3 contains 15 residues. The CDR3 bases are TGTGCCAGTAGTATGATCCGGGATCCCTCCTACGAGCAGTACTTC. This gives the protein CASSMIRDPSYEQYF.

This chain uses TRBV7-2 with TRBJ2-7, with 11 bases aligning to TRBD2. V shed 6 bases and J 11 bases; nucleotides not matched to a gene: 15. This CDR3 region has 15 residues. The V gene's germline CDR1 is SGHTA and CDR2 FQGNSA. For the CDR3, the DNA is TGTGCCAGCAGTTTCCAACTAACTAGCGGGAGCGAAAAGTACTTC. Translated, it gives CASSFQLTSGSEKYF.

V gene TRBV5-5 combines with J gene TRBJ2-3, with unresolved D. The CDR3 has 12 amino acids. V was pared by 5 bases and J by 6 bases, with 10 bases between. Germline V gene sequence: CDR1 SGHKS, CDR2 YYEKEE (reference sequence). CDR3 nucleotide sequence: TGTGCCAGCAGGAGTAGCTTGGATACGCAGTATTTT. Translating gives CASRSSLDTQYF.

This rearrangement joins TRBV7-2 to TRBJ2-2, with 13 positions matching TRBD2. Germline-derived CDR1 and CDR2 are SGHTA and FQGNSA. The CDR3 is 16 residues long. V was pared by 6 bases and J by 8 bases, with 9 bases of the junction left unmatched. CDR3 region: CASRPGLAGATGELFF. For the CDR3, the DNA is TGTGCCAGCAGGCCCGGACTAGCGGGGGCCACGGGGGAGCTGTTTTTT.

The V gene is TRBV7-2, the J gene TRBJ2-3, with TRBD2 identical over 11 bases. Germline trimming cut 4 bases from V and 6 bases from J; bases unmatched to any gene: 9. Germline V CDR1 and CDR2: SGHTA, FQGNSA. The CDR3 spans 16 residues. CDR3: CASSSDIAGGRDTQYF. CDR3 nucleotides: TGTGCCAGCAGCTCAGATATAGCGGGGGGGCGGGATACGCAGTATTTT.

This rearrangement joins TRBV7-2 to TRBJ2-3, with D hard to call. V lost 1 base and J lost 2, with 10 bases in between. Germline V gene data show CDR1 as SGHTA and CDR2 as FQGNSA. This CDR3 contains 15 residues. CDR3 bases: TGTGCCAGCAGCTTAGGTGGCCTCCTCACAGATACGCAGTATTTT. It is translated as CASSLGGLLTDTQYF.

CDR3 coding DNA: TGCGCCAGCAGCGGGACAGGGCCTTACGAGCAGTACTTC. Protein: CASSGTGPYEQYF. The chain combines TRBV5-1 with TRBJ2-7; TRBD1 matches at 9 bases. J gave up 4 bases and V 4 bases, and 3 bases lay outside the gene matches. The CDR3 is 13 residues long. Germline CDR1 SGHRS, CDR2 YFSETQ.

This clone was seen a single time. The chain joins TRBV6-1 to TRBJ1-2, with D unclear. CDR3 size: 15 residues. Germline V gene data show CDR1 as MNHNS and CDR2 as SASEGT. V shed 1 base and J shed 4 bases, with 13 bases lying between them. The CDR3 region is CASSEVVREGYGYTF. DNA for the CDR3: TGTGCCAGCAGTGAAGTTGTTAGGGAGGGCTATGGCTACACCTTC.

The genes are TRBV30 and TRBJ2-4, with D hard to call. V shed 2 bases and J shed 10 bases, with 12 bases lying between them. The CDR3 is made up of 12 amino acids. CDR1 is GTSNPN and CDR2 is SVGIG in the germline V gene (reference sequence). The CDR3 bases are TGTGCCTGGAGTCTCACGGCGGCGATTCAGTACTTC. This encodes CAWSLTAAIQYF.

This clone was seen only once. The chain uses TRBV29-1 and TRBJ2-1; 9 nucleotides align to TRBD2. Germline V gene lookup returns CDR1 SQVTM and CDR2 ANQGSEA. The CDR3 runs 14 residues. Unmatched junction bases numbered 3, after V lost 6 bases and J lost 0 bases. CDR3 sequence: CSVMRGGSYNEQFF. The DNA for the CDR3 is TGCAGCGTGATGCGGGGGGGCTCCTACAATGAGCAGTTCTTC.

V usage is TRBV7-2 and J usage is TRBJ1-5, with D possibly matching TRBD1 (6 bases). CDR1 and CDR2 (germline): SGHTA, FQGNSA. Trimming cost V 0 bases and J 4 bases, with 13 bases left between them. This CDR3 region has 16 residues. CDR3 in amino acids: CASSLASGQGNQPQHF. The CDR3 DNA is TGTGCCAGCAGCTTAGCATCCGGGCAGGGGAATCAGCCCCAGCATTTT.